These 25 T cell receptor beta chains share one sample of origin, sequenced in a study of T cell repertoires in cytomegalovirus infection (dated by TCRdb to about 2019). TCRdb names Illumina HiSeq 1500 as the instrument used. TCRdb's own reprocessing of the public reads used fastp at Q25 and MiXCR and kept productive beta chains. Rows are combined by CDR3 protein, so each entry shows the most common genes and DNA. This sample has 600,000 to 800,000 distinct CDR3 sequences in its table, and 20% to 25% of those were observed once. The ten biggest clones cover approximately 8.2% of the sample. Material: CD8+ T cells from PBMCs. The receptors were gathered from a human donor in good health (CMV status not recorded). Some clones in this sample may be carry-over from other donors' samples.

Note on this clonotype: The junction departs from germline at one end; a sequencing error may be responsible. This chain's CDR3 is CTSSGLGHNEKLFF. As DNA, the CDR3 is TGTACCAGCAGTGGGTTGGGGCATAATGAAAAACTGTTTTTT. This chain joins TRBV12-3 or TRBV12-4 and TRBJ1-4, with D perhaps TRBD1 (5 bases). The CDR3 runs to 14 residues.

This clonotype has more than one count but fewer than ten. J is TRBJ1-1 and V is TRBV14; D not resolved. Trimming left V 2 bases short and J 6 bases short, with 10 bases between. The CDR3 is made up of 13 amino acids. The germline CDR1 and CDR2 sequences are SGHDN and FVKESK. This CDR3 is CASSQLVYPEAFF. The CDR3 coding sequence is TGTGCCAGCAGCCAATTGGTATACCCTGAAGCTTTCTTT.

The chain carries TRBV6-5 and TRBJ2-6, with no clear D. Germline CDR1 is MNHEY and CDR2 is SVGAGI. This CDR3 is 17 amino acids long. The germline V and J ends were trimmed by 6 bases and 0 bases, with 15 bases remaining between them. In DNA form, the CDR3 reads TGTGCCAGCAGGATAGGTGGCAGTCTCTCTGGGGCCAACGTCCTGACTTTC. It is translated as CASRIGGSLSGANVLTF.

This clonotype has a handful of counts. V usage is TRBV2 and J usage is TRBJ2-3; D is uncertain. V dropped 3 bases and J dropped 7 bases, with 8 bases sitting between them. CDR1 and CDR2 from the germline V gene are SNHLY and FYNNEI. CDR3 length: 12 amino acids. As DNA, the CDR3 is TGTGCCAGCAGTGATATGGTAAATACGCAGTATTTT. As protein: CASSDMVNTQYF. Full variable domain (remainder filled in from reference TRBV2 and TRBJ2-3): EPEVTQTPSHQVTQMGQEVILRCVPISNHLYFYWYRQILGQKVEFLVSFYNNEISEKSEIFDDQFSVERPDGSNFTLKIRSTKLEDSAMYFCASSDMVNTQYFGPGTRLTVL.

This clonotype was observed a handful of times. In DNA, the CDR3 is TGCAGCGCGTGCCGGGACAGGGCAAGGGACACTGAAGCTTTCTTT. This encodes CSACRDRARDTEAFF. V usage is TRBV29-1 and J usage is TRBJ1-1; the match to TRBD1 covers 9 bases. Germline loops: CDR1 SQVTM, CDR2 ANQGSEA. Losses at the gene ends were 7 bases for V and 3 bases for J; bases not matched to a gene: 12. CDR3 length equals 15 residues. Using reference TRBV29-1 and TRBJ1-1 for the parts outside the CDR3, the full variable domain is SAVISQKPSRDICQRGTSLTIQCQVDSQVTMMFWYRQQPGQSLTLIATANQGSEATYESGFVIDKFPISRPNLTFSTLTVSNMSPEDSSIYLCSACRDRARDTEAFFGQGTRLTVV.

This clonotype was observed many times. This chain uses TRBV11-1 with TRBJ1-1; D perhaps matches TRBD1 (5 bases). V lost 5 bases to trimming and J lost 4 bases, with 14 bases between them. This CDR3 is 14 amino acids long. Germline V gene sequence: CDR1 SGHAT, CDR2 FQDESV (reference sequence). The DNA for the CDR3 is TGTGCCAGCAGCCGCACAAGGGGCGGCACTGAAGCTTTCTTT. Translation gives CASSRTRGGTEAFF.

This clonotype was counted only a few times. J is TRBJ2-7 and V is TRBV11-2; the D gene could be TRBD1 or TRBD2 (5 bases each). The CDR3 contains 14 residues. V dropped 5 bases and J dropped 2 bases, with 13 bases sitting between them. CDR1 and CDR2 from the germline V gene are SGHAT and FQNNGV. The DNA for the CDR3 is TGTGCCAGCAGCCCGCCGGGACGGCCCTACGAGCAGTACTTC. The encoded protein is CASSPPGRPYEQYF.

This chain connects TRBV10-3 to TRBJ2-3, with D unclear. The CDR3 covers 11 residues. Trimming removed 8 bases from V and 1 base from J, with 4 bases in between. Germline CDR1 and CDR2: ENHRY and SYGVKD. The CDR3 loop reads CAILRTDTQYF. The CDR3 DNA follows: TGTGCCATCCTACGCACAGATACGCAGTATTTT.

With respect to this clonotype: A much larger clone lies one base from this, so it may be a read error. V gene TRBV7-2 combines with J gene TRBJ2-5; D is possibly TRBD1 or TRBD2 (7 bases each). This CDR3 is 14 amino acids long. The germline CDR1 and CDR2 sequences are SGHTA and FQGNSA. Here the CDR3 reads CASSSGGGPETRYF. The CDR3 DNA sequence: TGTGCCAGCAGCTCAGGGGGGGGCCCAGAGACCCGGTACTTC.

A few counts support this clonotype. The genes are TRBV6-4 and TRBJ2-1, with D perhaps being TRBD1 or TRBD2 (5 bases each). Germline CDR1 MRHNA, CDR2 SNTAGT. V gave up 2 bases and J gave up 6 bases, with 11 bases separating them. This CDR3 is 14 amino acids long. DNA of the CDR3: TGTGCCAGCAGTGACGGGGGAGTGGGCAATGAGCAGTTCTTC. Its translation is CASSDGGVGNEQFF.

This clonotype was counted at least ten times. CDR3 amino acids: CAAQGRDTFNQPQHF. The DNA of the CDR3 is TGTGCCGCCCAGGGAAGGGACACCTTCAATCAGCCCCAGCATTTT. This chain links TRBV28 with TRBJ1-5; TRBD1 might be the D (6 bases). The CDR3 length is 15 residues. Germline values: CDR1 MDHEN, CDR2 SYDVKM. Between the trimmed V and J ends, which lost 11 bases and 3 bases, there was a span of 20 bases.

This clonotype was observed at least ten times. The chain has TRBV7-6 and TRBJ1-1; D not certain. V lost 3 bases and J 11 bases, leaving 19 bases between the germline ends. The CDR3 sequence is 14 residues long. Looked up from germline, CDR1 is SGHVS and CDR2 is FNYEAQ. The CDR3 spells CASSFSGPLGEAFF. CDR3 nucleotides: TGTGCCAGCAGCTTCTCTGGACCTTTGGGTGAGGCTTTCTTT.

This chain's CDR3 is CASSESMGFGQPQHF. CDR3 nucleotide sequence: TGCGCCAGCAGTGAGTCGATGGGATTCGGGCAGCCCCAGCATTTT. The chain uses TRBV10-2 and TRBJ1-5; D not certain. Trimming removed 0 bases at V and 7 bases at J, with 13 bases between. Per the germline V gene, CDR1 is WSHSY and CDR2 is SAAADI. There are 15 residues in the CDR3.

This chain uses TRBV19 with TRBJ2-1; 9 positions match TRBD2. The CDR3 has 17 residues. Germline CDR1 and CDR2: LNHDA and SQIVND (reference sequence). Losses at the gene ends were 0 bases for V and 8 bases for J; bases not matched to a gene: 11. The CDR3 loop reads CASSIDPGAGGTDEQFF. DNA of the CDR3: TGTGCCAGTAGTATAGATCCGGGAGCGGGGGGCACTGATGAGCAGTTCTTC.

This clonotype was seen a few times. CDR3: CASSLFRGQGTEAFF. The CDR3 DNA reads as TGTGCCAGCAGTTTGTTCAGGGGGCAGGGGACTGAAGCTTTCTTT. The chain couples TRBV28 to TRBJ1-1, with 8 bases lining up with TRBD1. Germline V gene lookup returns CDR1 MDHEN and CDR2 SYDVKM. Trimming removed 3 bases from V and 5 bases from J; junction bases left unmatched: 8. The CDR3 has 15 amino acids.

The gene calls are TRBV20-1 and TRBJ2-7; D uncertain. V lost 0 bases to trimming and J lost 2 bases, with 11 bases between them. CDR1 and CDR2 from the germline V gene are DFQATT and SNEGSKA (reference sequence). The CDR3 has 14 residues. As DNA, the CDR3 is TGCAGTGCTAGAGATTCAAGATATGCCTACGAGCAGTACGTC. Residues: CSARDSRYAYEQYV.

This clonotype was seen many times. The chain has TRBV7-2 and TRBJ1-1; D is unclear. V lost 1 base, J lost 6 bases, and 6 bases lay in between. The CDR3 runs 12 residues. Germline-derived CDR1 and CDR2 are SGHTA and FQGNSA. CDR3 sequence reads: CASSLVWPEAFF. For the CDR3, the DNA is TGTGCCAGCAGCTTAGTCTGGCCTGAAGCTTTCTTT.

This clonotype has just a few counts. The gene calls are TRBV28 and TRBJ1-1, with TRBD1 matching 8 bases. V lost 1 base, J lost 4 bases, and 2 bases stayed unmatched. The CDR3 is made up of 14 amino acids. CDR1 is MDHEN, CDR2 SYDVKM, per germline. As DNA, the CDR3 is TGTGCCAGCAGTTTATCAGGGGGCGTCACTGAAGCTTTCTTT. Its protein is CASSLSGGVTEAFF.

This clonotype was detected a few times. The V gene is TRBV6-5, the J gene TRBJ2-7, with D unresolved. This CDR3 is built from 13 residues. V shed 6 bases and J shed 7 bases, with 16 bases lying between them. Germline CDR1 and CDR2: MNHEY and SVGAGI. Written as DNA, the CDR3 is TGTGCCAGCAGCCGCGACGGAGAGAGGGAGCAGTACGTC. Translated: CASSRDGEREQYV.

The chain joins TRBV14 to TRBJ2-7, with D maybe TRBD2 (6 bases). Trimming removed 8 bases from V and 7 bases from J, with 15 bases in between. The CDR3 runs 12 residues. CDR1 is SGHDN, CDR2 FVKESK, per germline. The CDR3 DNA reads TGTGCCAGCGGCACGCCGGGAGTAGAGCAGTACTTC. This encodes CASGTPGVEQYF. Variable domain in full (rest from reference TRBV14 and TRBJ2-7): EAGVTQFPSHSVIEKGQTVTLRCDPISGHDNLYWYRRVMGKEIKFLLHFVKESKQDESGMPNNRFLAERTGGTYSTLKVQPAELEDSGVYFCASGTPGVEQYFGPGTRLTVT.

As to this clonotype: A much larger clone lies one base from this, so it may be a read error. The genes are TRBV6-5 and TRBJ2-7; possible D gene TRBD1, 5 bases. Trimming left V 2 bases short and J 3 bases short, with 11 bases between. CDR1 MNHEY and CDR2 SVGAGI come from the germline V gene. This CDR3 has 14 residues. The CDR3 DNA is TGTGCCAGCAGTTACCTGGCAGGGTTCTACGAGCAGTACTTC. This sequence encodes CASSYLAGFYEQYF.

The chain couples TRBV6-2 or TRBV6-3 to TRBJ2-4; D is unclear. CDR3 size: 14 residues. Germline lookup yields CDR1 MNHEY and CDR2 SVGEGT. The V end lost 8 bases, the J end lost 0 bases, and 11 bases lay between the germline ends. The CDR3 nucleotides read TGTGCCAGCCTTAGCCCCTTAGCCAAAAACATTCAGTACTTC. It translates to CASLSPLAKNIQYF.

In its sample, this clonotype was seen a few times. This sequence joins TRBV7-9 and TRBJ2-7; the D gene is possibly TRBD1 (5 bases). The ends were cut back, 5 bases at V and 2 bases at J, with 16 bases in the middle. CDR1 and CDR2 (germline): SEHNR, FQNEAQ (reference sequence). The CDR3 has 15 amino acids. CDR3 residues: CASSTSPDRPYEQYF. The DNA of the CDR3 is TGTGCCAGCAGCACTTCCCCTGACAGACCCTACGAGCAGTACTTC.

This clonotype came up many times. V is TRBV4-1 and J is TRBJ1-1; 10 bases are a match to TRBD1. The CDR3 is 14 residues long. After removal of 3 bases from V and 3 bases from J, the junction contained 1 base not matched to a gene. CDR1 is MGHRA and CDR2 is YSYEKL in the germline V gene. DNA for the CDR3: TGCGCCAGCAGCCATGGGACAGGGGACACTGAAGCTTTCTTT. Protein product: CASSHGTGDTEAFF.

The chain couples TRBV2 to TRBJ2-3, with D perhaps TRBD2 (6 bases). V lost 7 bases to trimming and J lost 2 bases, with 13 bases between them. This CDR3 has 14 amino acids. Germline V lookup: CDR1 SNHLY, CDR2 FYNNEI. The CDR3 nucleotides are TGTGCCAGCATCAAACCGGGGGACACAGATACGCAGTATTTT. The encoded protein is CASIKPGDTDTQYF.